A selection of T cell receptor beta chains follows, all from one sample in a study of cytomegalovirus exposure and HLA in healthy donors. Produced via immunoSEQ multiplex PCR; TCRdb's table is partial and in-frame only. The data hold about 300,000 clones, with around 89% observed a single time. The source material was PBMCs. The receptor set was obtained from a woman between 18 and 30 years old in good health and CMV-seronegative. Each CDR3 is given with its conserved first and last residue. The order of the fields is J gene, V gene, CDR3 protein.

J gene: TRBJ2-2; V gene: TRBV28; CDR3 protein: CASSQIEGSSNTGELFF
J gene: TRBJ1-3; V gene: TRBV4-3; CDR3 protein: CASSQVGAGNTIYF
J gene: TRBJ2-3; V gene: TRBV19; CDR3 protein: CASKTTGGTDTQYF
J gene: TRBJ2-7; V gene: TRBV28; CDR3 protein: CASYRAGPTYEQYF
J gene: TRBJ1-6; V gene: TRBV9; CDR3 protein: CASSADPNRGGNSPLHF
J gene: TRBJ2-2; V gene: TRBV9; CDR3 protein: CASSAEQGTGELFF
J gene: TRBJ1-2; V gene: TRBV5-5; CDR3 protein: CASSLFTGTSYGYTF
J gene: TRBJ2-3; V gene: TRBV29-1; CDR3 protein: CSVETGESPGPTDTQYF
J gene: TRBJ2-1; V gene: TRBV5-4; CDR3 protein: CASSLEAGVLNEQFF
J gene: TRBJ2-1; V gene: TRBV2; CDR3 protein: CASSEEGLVANEQFF
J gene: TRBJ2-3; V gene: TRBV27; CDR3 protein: CASSLRDRVLDTQYF
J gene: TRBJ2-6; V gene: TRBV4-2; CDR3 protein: CASSQDLLAGGSGANVLTF
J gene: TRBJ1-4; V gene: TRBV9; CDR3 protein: CASSVDGSPGGEKLFF
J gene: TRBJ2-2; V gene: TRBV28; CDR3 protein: CASSLGRGGELFF
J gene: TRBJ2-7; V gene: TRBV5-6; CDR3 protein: CASSAFGEQYF
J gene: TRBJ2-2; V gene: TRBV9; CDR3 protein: CASSLGLADNTGELFF
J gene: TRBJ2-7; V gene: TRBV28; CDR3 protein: CASSPGLAGGYEQYF
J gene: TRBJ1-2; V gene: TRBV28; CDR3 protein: CASSVQGVIYGYTF
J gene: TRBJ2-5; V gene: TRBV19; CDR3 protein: CASSMKGVPRETQYF
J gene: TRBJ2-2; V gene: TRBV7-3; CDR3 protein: CASSPQGKAGELFF
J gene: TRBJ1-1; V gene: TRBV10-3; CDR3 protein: CAISELNLKGGSEAFF
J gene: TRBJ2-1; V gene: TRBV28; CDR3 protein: CASSFGDEQFF
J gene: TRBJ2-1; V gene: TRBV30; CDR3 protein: CAWSVLGQGYNEQFF
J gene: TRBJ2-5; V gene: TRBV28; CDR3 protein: CASSLRETQYF
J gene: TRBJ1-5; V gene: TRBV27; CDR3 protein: CASSTGTGNQPQHF
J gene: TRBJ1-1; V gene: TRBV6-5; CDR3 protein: CASSFRQGGTEAFF
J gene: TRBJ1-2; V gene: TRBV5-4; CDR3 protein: CASSSPGQGDYGYTF
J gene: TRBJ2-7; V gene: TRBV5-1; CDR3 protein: CASAVTREPVHEQYF
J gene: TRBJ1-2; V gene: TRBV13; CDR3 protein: CASSFTGLSYGYTF
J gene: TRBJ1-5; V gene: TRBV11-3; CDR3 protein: CASSLVEFNQPQHF
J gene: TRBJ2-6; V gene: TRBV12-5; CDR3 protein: CASGLGQRSGANVLTF
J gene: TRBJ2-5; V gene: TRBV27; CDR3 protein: CASSLIAGGQETQYF
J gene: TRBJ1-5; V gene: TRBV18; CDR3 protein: CASSQNSSLFSNQPQHF
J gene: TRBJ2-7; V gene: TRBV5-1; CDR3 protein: CASSLGSSGHSYEQYF
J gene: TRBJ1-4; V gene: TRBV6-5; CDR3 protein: CASRQPGTGGEKLFF
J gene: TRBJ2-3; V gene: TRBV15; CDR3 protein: CATSSNTRADTQYF
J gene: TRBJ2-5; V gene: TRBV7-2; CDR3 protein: CASSSRTSGRRETQYF
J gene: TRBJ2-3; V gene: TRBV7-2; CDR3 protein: CASSPPRGRAPDTQYF
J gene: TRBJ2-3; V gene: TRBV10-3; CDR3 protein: CAISSLAGDTDTQYF
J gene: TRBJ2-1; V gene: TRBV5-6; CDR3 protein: CASSLTAIRNEQFF
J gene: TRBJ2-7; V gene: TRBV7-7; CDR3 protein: CASSDRLGYEQYF
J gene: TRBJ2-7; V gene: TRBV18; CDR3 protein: CASSPDGTGAHEQYF
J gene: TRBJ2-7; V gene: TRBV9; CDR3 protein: CASSGQSHYEQYF
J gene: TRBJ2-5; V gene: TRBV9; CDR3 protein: CASSSGVEGRVETQYF
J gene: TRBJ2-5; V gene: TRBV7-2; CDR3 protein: CASSKGLQETQYF
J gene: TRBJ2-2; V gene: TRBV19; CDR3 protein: CASRYSGWFTGELFF
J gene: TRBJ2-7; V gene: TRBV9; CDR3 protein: CASSVGGTNYEQYF
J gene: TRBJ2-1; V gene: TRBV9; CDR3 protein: CASSIRGGVFYNEQFF
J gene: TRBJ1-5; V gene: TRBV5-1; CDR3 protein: CASSLGTGFNQPQHF